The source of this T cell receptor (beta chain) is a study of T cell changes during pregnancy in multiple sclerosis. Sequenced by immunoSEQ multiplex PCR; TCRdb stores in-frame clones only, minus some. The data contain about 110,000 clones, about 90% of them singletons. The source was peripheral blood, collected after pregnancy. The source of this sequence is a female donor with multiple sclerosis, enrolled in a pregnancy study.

Here the CDR3 reads CASSEVQAGGEIPGELFF. CDR3 coding DNA: TGTGCCAGCAGTGAGGTTCAGGCGGGAGGCGAAATCCCCGGGGAGCTGTTTTTT. V gene TRBV2 combines with J gene TRBJ2-2, with 8 bases aligning to TRBD2. The CDR3 consists of 18 residues. V gave up 3 bases and J gave up 6 bases; unmatched junction bases: 15. CDR1 is SNHLY and CDR2 is FYNNEI in the germline V gene.